This T cell receptor beta chain was captured by sequencing in a study of cytomegalovirus exposure and HLA in healthy donors. Across the study: As released early, the data held 70 million to 95 million unique TCRs from HLA-typed donors.

From germline, CDR1 is LGHNA and CDR2 YNFKEQ. CDR3 length equals 13 residues. V lost 8 bases and J lost 1; bases outside the gene matches: 2. The study ran its PCR with 60 Vbeta and 13 Jbeta primers. In the authors' workflow: There were about 80 million unique TCR beta chains by a later count, and 8.5 million to 14 million of them were shared. Assay: immunoSEQ multiplex PCR; the TCRdb copy retains only in-frame clones and omits some. D and trimming come from the DNA, and the V and J calls and clone size come from that table. The sample lists approximately 150,000 clones, 76% occurring once. General observations from the study: Most TCR beta V segments were productive about 87% or about 30% of the time in an earlier analysis.

Remarks on this clone: The antigen is undetermined.

The material sequenced was PBMCs. The genes are TRBV4-2 and TRBJ1-1; 9 bases match TRBD1. This clonotype was obtained from a male donor in good health and CMV-seronegative. The CDR3 sequence is CASGQGPNTEAFF. The CDR3 region has the DNA TGTGCCAGCGGACAGGGGCCGAACACTGAAGCTTTCTTT.